Listed here is a single TCR beta chain. The sample originates from a study of regulatory T cells in long-lasting Graves disease. V was shortened by 5 bases and J by 10 bases, with 24 bases between the two germline ends. The CDR3 totals 16 residues. CDR1 PRHDT and CDR2 FYEKMQ come from the germline V gene (reference sequence). According to the study, TCR beta libraries were built with iRepertoire HTBI primers and CDR3-region Arm-PCR. TCRdb analysed the multiplex PCR reads with MiXCR anew, one entry per CDR3 protein. The sample lists hundreds of thousands of distinct CDR3 sequences, 14% to 15% occurring once. The time point was: newly diagnosed GD, antithyroid drugs for less than 3 months. RNA from PBMCs was the source of the TCR library. This same sample was also part of a study on T cells in Graves' hyperthyroidism and ophthalmopathy. That paper adds: Across 18 months, stable Graves' hyperthyroidism was marked by no progression to ophthalmopathy.

The TCR comes from a woman between 40 and 55 years old with Graves disease. Specimen: peripheral blood mononuclear cells (PBMCs), collected at new diagnosis, from a patient treated with antithyroid drugs. The chain recombines TRBV13 with TRBJ2-1; tentative D call: TRBD1 (6 bases). The CDR3 DNA reads TGTGCCAGCAGCGCGAGAACAGGGTCCTTGGGGGACGAGCAGTTCTTC. It yields the protein CASSARTGSLGDEQFF.